These T cell receptor beta chains were read from a single sample in a study of molecular identifiers for immune sequencing clone quantification. TCRdb analysed the PCR reads with MiXCR anew, one entry per CDR3 protein. Here the sample spans 100,000 or so distinct CDR3 sequences, 30% to 45% being singletons. The source material was naive CD8+ T cells from blood, with Jurkat cell RNA spiked in. The origin of the receptors is a human donor in good health. Some libraries in this study had Jurkat cell RNA spiked in. CDR3s include the opening cysteine and the closing phenylalanine or tryptophan. A D gene is named only where the DNA matches it firmly. A clone size is listed for some rows: how often the clone was seen (once, few, many), or a class if it is expanded.

CDR3nt,CDR3aa,abundance,d_gene,j_gene,v_gene
TGTGCCAGTAGCCCTTGGGACAGCTACAAGCAGTACTTC,CASSPWDSYKQYF,NA,TRBD1,TRBJ2-7,TRBV19
TGTGCCAGTAGTATTCTGGGTGTGAACACCGGGGAGCTGTTTTTT,CASSILGVNTGELFF,few,NA,TRBJ2-2,TRBV19
TGTGCCACTACTAGCGCCCACAATGAGCAGTTCTTC,CATTSAHNEQFF,NA,TRBD2,TRBJ2-1,TRBV10-3
TGTGCCAGCAGTTTATTTGGTGGAGGGGAGGGCGGGGAGCTGTTTTTT,CASSLFGGGEGGELFF,NA,TRBD2,TRBJ2-2,TRBV12-3/TRBV12-4
TGTGCCAGCAGAAATATTGAGGCAGGGGAAGAGACCCAGTACTTC,CASRNIEAGEETQYF,few,NA,TRBJ2-5,TRBV7-9
TGTGCCAGCGGGGCTAGCGGGTACACAGATACGCAGTATTTT,CASGASGYTDTQYF,NA,TRBD2,TRBJ2-3,TRBV6-5
TGTGCCAGCAGTTTAGTCGAGCGGTGGGTTGAGCAGTTCTTC,CASSLVERWVEQFF,NA,NA,TRBJ2-1,TRBV28
TGTGCCAGCAGTCGGACGGGCACAGATACGCAGTATTTT,CASSRTGTDTQYF,many,NA,TRBJ2-3,TRBV2
TGTGCCAGCAGCGTGTCAGGGAACCCTTGGTACGAGCAGTACTTC,CASSVSGNPWYEQYF,NA,NA,TRBJ2-7,TRBV9
TGTGCCAGCAGCTTGGTCCCTAGCGGGGACTCCTACGAGCAGTACTTC,CASSLVPSGDSYEQYF,NA,TRBD2,TRBJ2-7,TRBV5-4
TGTGCCAGCAGCCCACTAGCGGGAGGCTCCTACGAGCAGTACTTC,CASSPLAGGSYEQYF,few,TRBD2,TRBJ2-7,TRBV7-2
TGCGCCAGCAGAGACACTAGTTCCTACAATGAGCAGTTCTTC,CASRDTSSYNEQFF,NA,NA,TRBJ2-1,TRBV4-3
TGTGCCAGCAGCCTGGGTTATAATTCACCCCTCCACTTT,CASSLGYNSPLHF,few,NA,TRBJ1-6,TRBV27
TGTGCCAGTAGCCCTGGGAGGGGCGAGCAGTACTTC,CASSPGRGEQYF,NA,TRBD2,TRBJ2-7,TRBV19
TGTGCCAGCAGTTTGAGGACAGGCTACGAGCAGTACTTC,CASSLRTGYEQYF,NA,TRBD1,TRBJ2-7,TRBV27
TGTGCCAGCAGCGATAGACAGGGCGAGCAGTACTTC,CASSDRQGEQYF,NA,TRBD1,TRBJ2-7,TRBV13
NA,CASSFGQGNEKPFF,NA,NA,TRBJ1-4,TRBV7-9
TGTGCCAGCAGCTGGACAGGGTTTAGCACAGATACGCAGTATTTT,CASSWTGFSTDTQYF,many,TRBD1,TRBJ2-3,TRBV6-5
TGCAGTGCTAGAGTTCCCGACAGAGTTAACATTCAGTACTTC,CSARVPDRVNIQYF,many,NA,TRBJ2-4,TRBV20-1
TGTGCCAGCAGCGGGAAAGAACTAGCGGCGGCCGGGGAGCTGTTTTTT,CASSGKELAAAGELFF,many,TRBD2,TRBJ2-2,TRBV7-9
TGTGCCAGCTCCTCCGCGGGACAGGAAGTCTACGAGCAGTACTTC,CASSSAGQEVYEQYF,NA,TRBD1,TRBJ2-7,TRBV18
TGTGCCAGCAGTTTACAGGGGTCCTACGAGCAGTACTTC,CASSLQGSYEQYF,NA,NA,TRBJ2-7,TRBV27
TGCGCCAGCAGCCAAGATCCGGGGAGCTTAGATACGCAGTATTTT,CASSQDPGSLDTQYF,few,NA,TRBJ2-3,TRBV4-3
TGCGCCAGCAGCCCACCCCCAGGGTACAATGAGCAGTTCTTC,CASSPPPGYNEQFF,NA,NA,TRBJ2-1,TRBV4-1
TGTGCCAGCAGCTACCCGGGAGCTGTATACGAGCAGTACTTC,CASSYPGAVYEQYF,many,NA,TRBJ2-7,TRBV28
TGTGCCAGCAGCTTAAGGCGGGCTAGCGGGAGGGCCTACGAGCAGTACTTC,CASSLRRASGRAYEQYF,NA,TRBD2,TRBJ2-7,TRBV7-8
TGTGCCAGCAGCCTATGGGACAGCTCCTACGAGCAGTACTTC,CASSLWDSSYEQYF,few,TRBD1,TRBJ2-7,TRBV5-5
TGTGCCAGCAGTTTCGACTACGAGCAGTACTTC,CASSFDYEQYF,NA,NA,TRBJ2-7,TRBV28
TGTGCCAGCAGTTGGGGTCTTAATCAGCCCCAGCATTTT,CASSWGLNQPQHF,many,NA,TRBJ1-5,TRBV6-5
TGTGCCAGCAGCTTCGGACCGAACACTGAAGCTCTCTTT,CASSFGPNTEALF,NA,NA,TRBJ1-1,TRBV5-6
TGTACCAGCAGCTTTACAAAAAACATTCAGTACTTC,CTSSFTKNIQYF,NA,NA,TRBJ2-4,TRBV7-9
TGCGCCAGTTGGGCTAGCGGGAGTAAGGCCGGGGAGCTGTTTTTT,CASWASGSKAGELFF,NA,TRBD2,TRBJ2-2,TRBV5-1
TGTGCCAGCTGCGTAGAACTAGCCCCCTACAATGAGCAGTTCTTC,CASCVELAPYNEQFF,few,NA,TRBJ2-1,TRBV9
TGTGCCAGCAGACGAGGACAGGGGGCGAACACCGGGGAGCTGTTTTTT,CASRRGQGANTGELFF,few,TRBD1,TRBJ2-2,TRBV7-9
TGTGCCACCAGCAGAGAAAGGGTAGGGGATGAGCAGTTCTTC,CATSRERVGDEQFF,NA,NA,TRBJ2-1,TRBV15
TGCGCCAGCAGCTTGGATGGAGGGGTGTTAGCCAAAAACATTCAGTACTTC,CASSLDGGVLAKNIQYF,many,NA,TRBJ2-4,TRBV5-1
TGTGCCAGCAGCTTTGAGACTAGCGGAGGGGAGCTGTTTTTT,CASSFETSGGELFF,NA,TRBD2,TRBJ2-2,TRBV7-3
TGTGCCAGCAGCTTAGCGTGGGTTAAAAAAGGCACAGATACGCAGTATTTT,CASSLAWVKKGTDTQYF,many,NA,TRBJ2-3,TRBV7-6
TGCAGTGCCCTGAACCCCGGGACTCCCAACAATGAGCAGATCTTC,CSALNPGTPNNEQIF,NA,NA,TRBJ2-1,TRBV20-1
TGTGCCAGCAGCTTGGCCCCCCTAGCGATAGAGACCCAGTACTTC,CASSLAPLAIETQYF,NA,NA,TRBJ2-5,TRBV5-6
TGTGCCAGCAGCGGGGGACAGGGGGCTTTCTTT,CASSGGQGAFF,NA,TRBD1,TRBJ1-1,TRBV9
TGTGCCAGCAGTTTTGTGGAGGGCTCAACCGGGGAGCTGTTTTTT,CASSFVEGSTGELFF,NA,NA,TRBJ2-2,TRBV6-2/TRBV6-3
TGTGCCAGCAAGCTACAGAGAGGAGAGGGCTACACCTTC,CASKLQRGEGYTF,NA,NA,TRBJ1-2,TRBV27
TGCAGTGCTAGTCAGCGGGAACGCCACGAGCAGTACTTC,CSASQRERHEQYF,NA,TRBD2,TRBJ2-7,TRBV20-1
TGTGCCAGCAGCTTACTGACACCAAGCTCTGGGGCCAACGTCCCGACATTC,CASSLLTPSSGANVPTF,NA,NA,TRBJ2-6,TRBV11-2
TGTGCCAGCAGCAAAGCCAGGGACAGTGCCTACGAGCAGTACTTC,CASSKARDSAYEQYF,NA,TRBD1,TRBJ2-7,TRBV5-6
TGTGCCAGCAGTAAGGGACTAGCGATCGGGGAGATGTTTTTT,CASSKGLAIGEMFF,NA,TRBD2,TRBJ2-2,TRBV13
TGTGCCAGCAGCCAAGTATACGATAGTAACACTGAAGCTTTCTTT,CASSQVYDSNTEAFF,NA,NA,TRBJ1-1,TRBV9
TGTGCTAGTGGTTTGCCCCCGGGGATAGAAAGCTCCTACAATGAGCAGTTCTTC,CASGLPPGIESSYNEQFF,many,NA,TRBJ2-1,TRBV12-5
TGCAGCGTTGAACCCTTTAGACAGGGGCCGTCCCAAGAGACCCAGTACTTC,CSVEPFRQGPSQETQYF,many,TRBD1,TRBJ2-5,TRBV29-1
TGTGCCAGCAGCGTAGAGCAACAGGGTAGAGATACGCAGTATTTT,CASSVEQQGRDTQYF,NA,NA,TRBJ2-3,TRBV9
TGTGCCAGCAGCTTGGATGGCAGGGAAGAGACCCAGTACTTC,CASSLDGREETQYF,many,NA,TRBJ2-5,TRBV13
TGTGCCAGCAGTCCGCCAACTGGTGAGCAGTTCTTC,CASSPPTGEQFF,NA,NA,TRBJ2-1,TRBV27
TGTGCCAGCACCGAAGGAGGACCCTTGGCCAACGTCCTGACTTTC,CASTEGGPLANVLTF,few,NA,TRBJ2-6,TRBV27
TGCAGCGTTGAAGAGTTAGTGACCTCCTACAATGAGCAGTTCTTC,CSVEELVTSYNEQFF,few,NA,TRBJ2-1,TRBV29-1
TGTGCCAGCAGTCTCTACGGGGGCACAGATACGCAGTATTTT,CASSLYGGTDTQYF,many,NA,TRBJ2-3,TRBV28
TGTGCCAGCAATCTGGGGACAGGGACCACAGATACGCAGTATTTT,CASNLGTGTTDTQYF,many,TRBD1,TRBJ2-3,TRBV28
TGTGCCAGTAGTACCGGGGCAGGGTCGGACTACGAGCAGTACTTC,CASSTGAGSDYEQYF,NA,NA,TRBJ2-7,TRBV19